This entry lists 14 T cell receptor beta chains sequenced from one sample in a study of Graves' ophthalmopathy and Graves' hyperthyroidism. Investigators amplified TCR beta CDR3 regions from RNA transcripts. The authors performed first-round RT-PCR with HTBI primers and then a second-round multiplex PCR. Via MiXCR, TCRdb re-called the multiplex PCR reads, giving one row per CDR3 protein. The sample holds around 470,000 distinct CDR3 sequences, about 15% seen once. The source material was blood. These receptors were collected from a woman in her 30s with Graves' ophthalmopathy.

This clonotype was seen repeatedly, ten times or more. This rearrangement joins TRBV18 to TRBJ1-6; D gene unclear. Germline values: CDR1 KGHSH, CDR2 LQKENI. V gave up 3 bases and J gave up 7 bases, with 10 bases separating them. The CDR3 runs 14 residues. CDR3 loop: CASSPNIQNSPLHF. The CDR3 DNA follows: TGTGCCAGCTCACCTAATATACAGAATTCACCCCTCCACTTT.

This clonotype has at least ten counts. This chain uses TRBV27 with TRBJ1-1, with D possibly matching TRBD1 (5 bases). Germline assignment: CDR1 MNHEY and CDR2 SMNVEV (reference sequence). Trimming shortened V by 4 bases and J by 7 bases, and 13 bases separated the two germline ends. The CDR3 runs 13 residues. CDR3 in DNA: TGTGCCAGCAGTTCCGTCCAGGGTCTTGAAGCTTTCTTT. Protein sequence: CASSSVQGLEAFF.

This clonotype showed up many times. This sequence joins TRBV11-3 and TRBJ2-7; perhaps TRBD1 as D (5 bases). CDR1 and CDR2 (germline): SGHNT, YENEEA. Trimming removed 2 bases at V and 0 bases at J, with 8 bases between. The CDR3 length is 14 residues. Here the CDR3 DNA reads TGTGCCAGCAGCTTAATGGACAACTCCTACGAGCAGTACTTC. Amino acids: CASSLMDNSYEQYF.

A remark on this clonotype: A much larger clone lies one base from this, so it may be a read error. The chain couples TRBV30 to TRBJ2-7; weak D call: TRBD2 (6 bases). CDR3 length equals 15 residues. Germline V lookup: CDR1 GTSNPN, CDR2 SVGIG (reference sequence). The CDR3 nucleotides read TGTGCCTGGAGTGTAATCTCCCCGCGGGGCAACGAGCTGTACTTC. It yields the protein CAWSVISPRGNELYF.

V usage is TRBV4-1 and J usage is TRBJ1-3, with 7 bases fitting TRBD1. The CDR3 runs to 13 residues. Germline loops: CDR1 MGHRA, CDR2 YSYEKL. V shed 1 base and J 7 bases; nucleotides not matched to a gene: 1. In DNA form, the CDR3 reads TGCGCCAGCAGCCAAGTGGACAGGAACACCATATATTTT. Translated, it gives CASSQVDRNTIYF.

This clonotype was seen ten or more times. The CDR3 nucleotides are TGTGCCAGCAAGCAACAGGGGGAAGCTTCACCCCTCCACTTT. Amino acid sequence: CASKQQGEASPLHF. The chain carries TRBV7-8 and TRBJ1-6; 8 bases map to TRBD1. The length of the CDR3 is 14 residues. With V trimmed by 7 bases and J by 9 bases, 8 bases remained unmatched. Germline CDR1 reads SGHVS; CDR2 reads FQNEAQ.

This clonotype has just a few counts. The V and J genes are TRBV7-8 and TRBJ2-7, with unresolved D. The CDR3 loop spans 14 amino acids. Per germline, CDR1 SGHVS and CDR2 FQNEAQ. The V end was cut by 1 base, the J end by 2 bases, with 9 bases between. The CDR3 DNA follows: TGTGCCAGCAGCTTAGTGACTGCTACCTACGAGCAGTACTTC. This sequence encodes CASSLVTATYEQYF.

This clonotype showed up many times. A clone one base away is much larger, so this may be a read error. The chain employs TRBV6-2 or TRBV6-3 and TRBJ1-2; D is undetermined. V gave up 2 bases and J gave up 3 bases, with 13 bases separating them. The CDR3 has 15 residues. Germline-derived CDR1 and CDR2 are MNHEY and SVGEGT. CDR3: CASSYRLPEDYGYTF. DNA for the CDR3: TGTGCCAGCAGTTACAGGCTACCGGAAGACTATGGCTACACCTTC.

Ten or more counts support this clonotype. The chain links TRBV30 to TRBJ1-6; 9 positions agree with TRBD1. The CDR3 has 14 amino acids. J was trimmed by 6 bases and V by 5 bases; bases with no gene match: 5. Germline assignment: CDR1 GTSNPN and CDR2 SVGIG (reference sequence). This CDR3 reads CAWGTGGLNSPLHF. The DNA of the CDR3 is TGTGCCTGGGGAACAGGGGGCCTTAATTCACCCCTCCACTTT. Together with reference TRBV30 and TRBJ1-6, the CDR3 gives the full variable domain: SQTIHQWPATLVQPVGSPLSLECTVEGTSNPNLYWYRQAAGRGLQLLFYSVGIGQISSEVPQNLSASRPQDRQFILSSKKLLLSDSGFYLCAWGTGGLNSPLHFGNGTRLTVT.

The chain combines TRBV20-1 with TRBJ1-1; tentative D call: TRBD1 (5 bases). This CDR3 spans 12 amino acids. Germline V gene lookup returns CDR1 DFQATT and CDR2 SNEGSKA (reference sequence). The germline V and J ends were trimmed by 3 bases and 4 bases, with 9 bases remaining between them. DNA of the CDR3: TGCAGTGCTAGTTTCAGGGTCACTGAAGCTTTCTTT. It specifies CSASFRVTEAFF.

This sequence joins TRBV12-3 or TRBV12-4 and TRBJ2-7; D remains ambiguous. Between the trimmed V and J ends, which lost 6 bases and 0 bases, there was a span of 15 bases. This CDR3 contains 15 residues. The CDR3, as DNA: TGTGCCAGCAGCCCTAGTGGGTCCAGCTCCTACGAGCAGTACTTC. Amino acid sequence: CASSPSGSSSYEQYF.

This clonotype occurred many times. J is TRBJ2-5 and V is TRBV6-5; D remains ambiguous. The CDR3 covers 11 residues. V was clipped by 6 bases and J by 7 bases, with 9 bases between them. Germline loops: CDR1 MNHEY, CDR2 SVGAGI. For the CDR3, the DNA is TGTGCCAGCAGCCCTGAAGGGACCCAGTACTTC. Translated: CASSPEGTQYF.

This chain connects TRBV30 to TRBJ1-2; D call uncertain. Germline V gene data show CDR1 as GTSNPN and CDR2 as SVGIG (reference sequence). This CDR3 has 10 amino acids. V lost 3 bases and J lost 8, with 7 bases in between. As DNA, the CDR3 is TGTGCCTGGAGACTTACGGGCTACACCTTC. Amino acid sequence: CAWRLTGYTF.

This clonotype was counted ten times or more. The CDR3 DNA follows: TGTGCCAGCAGTTTAGGGAGGGCACAGTACTTC. The encoded protein is CASSLGRAQYF. V and J are TRBV12-3 or TRBV12-4 and TRBJ2-5; possible D gene TRBD2, 6 bases. V gave up 1 base and J gave up 11 bases, with 8 bases separating them. CDR3 length: 11 amino acids.